A selection of T cell receptor beta chains follows, all from one sample in a study of blood T cell repertoires in COVID-19. TCRdb keeps only in-frame clones here, not all; method: immunoSEQ multiplex PCR. The sample has fewer than 250,000 clones, over 80% seen once. Sequencing input: peripheral blood. Receptors originate from a human donor in a cohort sampled during active COVID-19. The CDR3 runs from the conserved cysteine through the conserved F or W. Each record gives: D gene, V gene, J gene, clone size, CDR3 protein, CDR3 DNA. The D gene is left open where the match is weak. Some rows mark clone size as missing; the rest say once, few, many or name a class of expanded clone.

>TRBD1|TRBV6-5|TRBJ1-6|NA
CATTDRGYSPLHF
TGTGCCACTACCGACAGGGGATATTCACCCCTCCACTTT
>TRBD1|TRBV30|TRBJ1-5|NA
CAWSVQAGGQPQHF
TGTGCCTGGAGTGTACAGGCAGGGGGACAGCCCCAGCATTTT
>TRBD2|TRBV29-1|TRBJ2-1|NA
CSGETSGISSYNEQFF
TGCAGCGGCGAGACTAGCGGCATAAGCTCCTACAATGAGCAGTTCTTC
>NA|TRBV2|TRBJ2-7|NA
CASSEERRTRQYF
TGTGCCAGCAGTGAGGAAAGGAGGACGAGGCAGTACTTC
>TRBD1|TRBV2|TRBJ2-1|NA
CASTGTGVINEQFF
TGTGCCAGCACCGGGACAGGGGTAATCAATGAGCAGTTCTTC
>TRBD1|TRBV5-1|TRBJ2-3|NA
CASSSQDDRAGDTQYF
TGCGCCAGCAGCTCCCAGGATGACAGGGCCGGAGATACGCAGTATTTT
>NA|TRBV7-9|TRBJ2-7|NA
CASSRGHSSYEQYF
TGTGCCAGCAGCCGGGGACATAGCTCCTACGAGCAGTACTTC
>TRBD1|TRBV9|TRBJ1-1|NA
CASSANPTGGVGTEAFF
TGTGCCAGCAGCGCCAACCCGACAGGGGGCGTCGGCACTGAAGCTTTCTTT
>TRBD1|TRBV6-4|TRBJ1-2|NA
CASSRDRGLGYTF
TGTGCCAGCAGCCGGGACAGGGGGCTTGGCTACACCTTC
>NA|TRBV21-1|TRBJ1-1|NA
CASSKGTGGFWNTEAFF
TGTGCCAGCAGCAAGGGGACAGGGGGCTTTTGGAACACTGAAGCTTTCTTT
>NA|TRBV11-2|TRBJ1-3|NA
CASSTGHSGNTIYF
TGTGCCAGCAGTACGGGTCACTCTGGAAACACCATATATTTT
>TRBD1|TRBV5-4|TRBJ1-2|NA
CASSSDRVFTHYGYTF
TGTGCCAGCAGCTCTGACAGGGTTTTTACCCACTATGGCTACACCTTC
>TRBD1|TRBV18|TRBJ1-4|NA
CASSSGQGEANEKLFF
TGTGCCAGCTCGTCTGGACAGGGGGAGGCCAATGAAAAACTGTTTTTT
>NA|TRBV27|TRBJ2-5|NA
CASRGWTAQETQYF
TGTGCCAGCAGGGGGTGGACAGCGCAAGAGACCCAGTACTTC
>NA|TRBV20-1|TRBJ2-7|once
CSAPGMGEQYF
TGCAGTGCTCCCGGGATGGGCGAGCAGTACTTC
>NA|TRBV30|TRBJ2-1|NA
CAWGLQGGGEQFF
TGTGCCTGGGGCCTTCAGGGGGGCGGTGAGCAGTTCTTC
>TRBD1|TRBV5-4|TRBJ2-5|NA
CASSPYSGGLMPETQYF
TGTGCCAGCAGCCCGTACTCAGGGGGTCTTATGCCAGAGACCCAGTACTTC
>NA|TRBV18|TRBJ1-3|once
CASSLGTALSGNTIYF
TGTGCCAGCTCACTTGGAACAGCCCTCTCTGGAAACACCATATATTTT
>NA|TRBV5-6|TRBJ1-1|NA
CASSLGELSAFF
TGTGCCAGCAGCTTAGGCGAACTATCAGCTTTCTTT
>TRBD1|TRBV13|TRBJ2-7|NA
CASSSGTGPGEQYF
TGTGCCAGCAGCTCAGGGACAGGGCCGGGCGAGCAGTACTTC
>NA|TRBV19|TRBJ1-5|NA
CASSTGQGRNQPQHF
TGTGCCAGTAGTACGGGGCAGGGGCGCAATCAGCCCCAGCATTTT
>TRBD1|TRBV10-3|TRBJ2-3|NA
CAISVEGARTDTQYF
TGTGCCATCAGTGTAGAGGGGGCTCGCACAGATACGCAGTATTTT
>NA|TRBV29-1|TRBJ1-1|NA
CSAVREGMNTEAFF
TGCAGCGCCGTCAGGGAAGGCATGAACACTGAAGCTTTCTTT
>NA|TRBV12-3/TRBV12-4|TRBJ1-1|many
CASSWEGRAFF
TGTGCCAGCAGCTGGGAGGGACGAGCTTTCTTT
>TRBD2|TRBV5-1|TRBJ2-2|NA
CASSSGTSGHTGELFF
TGCGCCAGCAGCTCGGGGACTAGCGGGCACACCGGGGAGCTGTTTTTT
>NA|TRBV6-5|TRBJ1-1|NA
CASPGRAGATEAFF
TGTGCCAGCCCCGGCCGCGCAGGGGCCACTGAAGCTTTCTTT
>NA|TRBV5-1|TRBJ2-2|NA
CASSLGGGYGTGELFF
TGCGCCAGCAGCTTGGGCGGAGGGTATGGCACCGGGGAGCTGTTTTTT
>TRBD1|TRBV5-6|TRBJ1-1|NA
CASSFWLQGVLATEAFF
TGTGCCAGCAGCTTTTGGTTACAGGGGGTCCTCGCCACTGAAGCTTTCTTT
>TRBD1|TRBV6-5|TRBJ1-6|NA
CASSWEDRGKGSPLHF
TGTGCCAGCAGTTGGGAGGACAGGGGGAAAGGATCACCCCTCCACTTT
>TRBD1|TRBV5-1|TRBJ2-1|NA
CASSWNPGQGYNEQFF
TGCGCCAGCAGCTGGAACCCGGGACAGGGTTACAATGAGCAGTTCTTC
>NA|TRBV5-1|TRBJ2-2|NA
CASSLGGNTGELFF
TGCGCCAGCAGCTTGGGAGGAAACACCGGGGAGCTGTTTTTT
>NA|TRBV2|TRBJ1-6|few
CASPRDGGDSPLHF
TGTGCCAGCCCCCGGGACGGAGGGGACTCACCCCTCCACTTT
>TRBD1|TRBV19|TRBJ1-5|few
CASRPTGASQPQHF
TGTGCCAGTAGGCCTACAGGGGCAAGTCAGCCCCAGCATTTT
>NA|TRBV11-2|TRBJ2-2|NA
CASRITGTGELFF
TGTGCCAGCAGAATCACAGGGACCGGGGAGCTGTTTTTT
>TRBD1|TRBV28|TRBJ1-3|NA
CASSSIDRENTIYF
TGTGCCAGCAGTTCGATCGACAGGGAAAACACCATATATTTT
>TRBD1|TRBV5-4|TRBJ2-1|NA
CASSFDRGLHNEQFF
TGTGCCAGCAGCTTTGACAGGGGGCTGCACAATGAGCAGTTCTTC
>NA|TRBV28|TRBJ2-7|NA
CASGQINYEQYF
TGTGCCAGTGGACAGATAAACTACGAGCAGTACTTC
>NA|TRBV14|TRBJ1-2|few
CASSQDLGVEDGYTF
TGTGCCAGCAGCCAAGATTTAGGGGTGGAAGATGGCTACACCTTC
>NA|TRBV7-9|TRBJ1-1|NA
CASSLGSEVAFF
TGTGCCAGCAGCTTAGGTTCCGAGGTAGCTTTCTTT
>NA|TRBV2|TRBJ1-2|NA
CASSDSPTNYGYTF
TGTGCCAGCAGTGATAGTCCAACTAACTATGGCTACACCTTC
>TRBD1|TRBV19|TRBJ1-1|NA
CASSIPGGSTEAFF
TGTGCCAGTAGTATTCCAGGGGGAAGCACTGAAGCTTTCTTT
>NA|TRBV9|TRBJ2-3|NA
CASSIQSLSTDTQYF
TGTGCCAGCAGCATACAGAGTTTGAGCACAGATACGCAGTATTTT
>TRBD2|TRBV3-1/TRBV3-2|TRBJ2-1|NA
CASSQVVASGTTEQFF
TGTGCCAGCAGCCAGGTCGTAGCTAGCGGCACAACTGAGCAGTTCTTC
>TRBD1|TRBV7-9|TRBJ2-5|NA
CASSLGDRGKETQYF
TGTGCCAGCAGCTTAGGGGACAGGGGAAAAGAGACCCAGTACTTC
>NA|TRBV7-8|TRBJ1-1|NA
CASSSPFAGLENTEAFF
TGTGCCAGCAGCTCCCCCTTCGCGGGCTTAGAGAACACTGAAGCTTTCTTT
>NA|TRBV19|TRBJ2-3|NA
CASSPGRGLSTDTQYF
TGTGCCAGTAGTCCTGGTCGAGGGCTTAGCACAGATACGCAGTATTTT
>TRBD1|TRBV3-1/TRBV3-2|TRBJ1-2|NA
CASSYRTGGKDTF
TGTGCCAGCAGCTACAGGACAGGGGGCAAGGACACCTTC
>NA|TRBV4-1|TRBJ1-5|NA
CASSQDLQGSNQPQHF
TGCGCCAGCAGCCAAGATCTTCAGGGTAGCAATCAGCCCCAGCATTTT